The rows below give T cell receptor beta chains drawn from one sample of a study of CD8 T cells in acute hepatitis C reinfection. Sequencing used immunoSEQ multiplex PCR; TCRdb keeps in-frame clones, though not all of them. The sample lists some 40,000 clones; 85% to 90% were seen once. The specimen sequenced was naive CD8+ T cells from PBMCs. All receptors come from a man aged 30 to 39 with chronic hepatitis C. Each CDR3 is given with its conserved first and last residue. Each record gives: CDR3 protein, CDR3 DNA, J gene, clone size, D gene, V gene. The D gene is left open where the match is weak. A clone size is listed for some rows: how often the clone was seen (once, few, many), or a class if it is expanded.

CDR3aa: CASSGRGVNYGYTF
CDR3nt: TGTGCCAGCAGTGGGCGGGGGGTCAACTATGGCTACACCTTC
j_gene: TRBJ1-2
abundance: .
d_gene: .
v_gene: TRBV6-1

CDR3aa: CASSPVGQETQYF
CDR3nt: TGTGCCAGCAGTCCGGTGGGACAAGAGACCCAGTACTTC
j_gene: TRBJ2-5
abundance: .
d_gene: .
v_gene: TRBV6-6

CDR3aa: CASSEFRGGDEQFF
CDR3nt: TGTGCCAGCAGTGAATTTCGGGGGGGCGATGAGCAGTTCTTC
j_gene: TRBJ2-1
abundance: .
d_gene: TRBD2
v_gene: TRBV2

CDR3aa: CASSQHRWGQGALRAPNNEQFF
CDR3nt: TGCGCCAGCAGCCAACATCGCTGGGGACAGGGGGCTTTGAGGGCTCCTAACAATGAGCAGTTCTTC
j_gene: TRBJ2-1
abundance: .
d_gene: TRBD1
v_gene: TRBV4-1

CDR3aa: CASSSRLASGSAEQYF
CDR3nt: TGTGCCAGCAGCTCCCGCTTGGCCAGCGGGAGCGCCGAGCAGTACTTC
j_gene: TRBJ2-7
abundance: .
d_gene: TRBD2
v_gene: TRBV11-3

CDR3aa: CASSLSLNTEAFF
CDR3nt: TGTGCCAGCAGTTTATCCCTTAACACTGAAGCTTTCTTT
j_gene: TRBJ1-1
abundance: .
d_gene: .
v_gene: TRBV27

CDR3aa: CASSPPFSSGREETQYF
CDR3nt: TGTGCCAGCAGCCCACCCTTCAGTAGCGGGAGGGAGGAGACCCAGTACTTC
j_gene: TRBJ2-5
abundance: .
d_gene: TRBD2
v_gene: TRBV7-9

CDR3aa: CASRSGSEAFF
CDR3nt: TGTGCCAGTAGATCCGGGTCTGAAGCTTTCTTT
j_gene: TRBJ1-1
abundance: few
d_gene: .
v_gene: TRBV19

CDR3aa: CASSFGRDQPQHF
CDR3nt: TGTGCCAGCAGCTTCGGACGGGATCAGCCCCAGCATTTT
j_gene: TRBJ1-5
abundance: .
d_gene: .
v_gene: TRBV13

CDR3aa: CASSQDRGRGGTNEKLFF
CDR3nt: TGTGCCAGCAGCCAAGATAGAGGCAGGGGAGGAACTAATGAAAAACTGTTTTTT
j_gene: TRBJ1-4
abundance: .
d_gene: .
v_gene: TRBV4-2

CDR3aa: CASSSVGGSTYEQYF
CDR3nt: TGTGCCAGCAGTTCGGTGGGGGGATCAACCTACGAGCAGTACTTC
j_gene: TRBJ2-7
abundance: .
d_gene: .
v_gene: TRBV6-6

CDR3aa: CASSQGGKGQETQYF
CDR3nt: TGTGCCAGCAGCCAAGGGGGAAAGGGTCAAGAGACCCAGTACTTC
j_gene: TRBJ2-5
abundance: .
d_gene: .
v_gene: TRBV14

CDR3aa: CASSPGGSYGYTF
CDR3nt: TGTGCCAGTAGCCCAGGGGGCAGCTATGGCTACACCTTC
j_gene: TRBJ1-2
abundance: .
d_gene: TRBD1
v_gene: TRBV19

CDR3aa: CASSDPSGLGELFF
CDR3nt: TGTGCCAGCAGTGATCCTAGCGGTTTAGGGGAGCTGTTTTTT
j_gene: TRBJ2-2
abundance: few
d_gene: TRBD2
v_gene: TRBV2

CDR3aa: CASSIPPGGGYEQYF
CDR3nt: TGCGCCAGCAGCATCCCCCCCGGGGGGGGATACGAGCAGTACTTC
j_gene: TRBJ2-7
abundance: .
d_gene: TRBD2
v_gene: TRBV5-1

CDR3aa: CASSALNTNEQYF
CDR3nt: TGTGCCAGCTCGGCGCTCAATACAAACGAGCAGTACTTC
j_gene: TRBJ2-7
abundance: once
d_gene: .
v_gene: TRBV18